The clone carrying this TCR beta chain has a count of ten or more. CDR3 size: 13 residues. V was clipped by 2 bases and J by 5 bases; unmatched bases: 0. Germline CDR1 SGDLS, CDR2 YYNGEE. The sorted Tregs were CD4+CD25+CD127-/low cells. Each CDR3 protein gets one entry after TCRdb re-called the 5' RACE reads with MiXCR. The data show 40,000 to 55,000 distinct CDR3 sequences, 22% seen once. Material: Tregs sorted from a lymph node. The clonotype was recovered from a female donor with breast cancer. V is TRBV9 and J is TRBJ2-1; TRBD1 agrees at 8 bases. CDR3 amino acids: CASSVDRDNEQFF. The CDR3 DNA is TGTGCCAGCAGCGTGGACAGGGACAATGAGCAGTTCTTC.